Sequencing of this T cell receptor beta chain was carried out in a study of PD-L1 blockade in urothelial cancer. For the study at large: A median of roughly 150,000 T cells was found in the blood samples.

Time point meaning: peripheral blood 6 weeks after treatment start. Sample numbers ranged from 1 to 8 per patient, encompassing pretreatment and on-treatment collections. Assay: immunoSEQ multiplex PCR; the TCRdb copy retains only in-frame clones and omits some. Here the sample spans about 120,000 clones, approximately 90% being singletons. Germline V CDR1 and CDR2: MNHEY, SMNVEV (reference sequence). Trimming shortened V by 3 bases and J by 4 bases, and 12 bases separated the two germline ends. The length of the CDR3 is 14 residues. In this sample, this clone turned up once. The starting material was PBMCs, obtained around atezolizumab (anti-PD-L1) treatment. This TCR came from a man between 60 and 70 years old with urothelial cancer. The chain joins TRBV27 to TRBJ1-1, with D unclear. In DNA, the CDR3 is TGTGCCAGCAGTTTCGGACCCGAGGGCACTGAAGCTTTCTTT. This encodes CASSFGPEGTEAFF.